The 17 T cell receptor beta chains listed next were all sequenced from one sample in a study of blood T cell repertoires in COVID-19. Data came from immunoSEQ multiplex PCR; TCRdb stores just in-frame clones and leaves some out. There are some 180,000 clones in the sample; roughly 80% occur only once, and around 14% lies in the top ten. The sequenced sample was PBMCs or T cells enriched from blood (not recorded which). The source is a man in his sixties who had been exposed to COVID-19.

There are many counts of this clone. The chain combines TRBV13 with TRBJ2-1; TRBD2 agrees at 11 bases. This CDR3 is 18 amino acids long. V shed 6 bases and J 5 bases; nucleotides not matched to a gene: 15. Germline V CDR1 and CDR2: PRHDT, FYEKMQ (reference sequence). CDR3 in amino acids: CASSPTLSGTSGHNEQFF. In nucleotides, the CDR3 is TGTGCCAGCAGTCCTACCCTATCCGGGACTAGCGGACACAATGAGCAGTTCTTC.

The rearrangement uses TRBV11-3 and TRBJ2-7; 7 bases fit TRBD2. The CDR3 covers 15 residues. Germline CDR1 is SGHNT and CDR2 is YENEEA. Trimming at V came to 5 bases and at J to 6 bases, leaving 13 bases not matched to a gene. The CDR3 DNA follows: TGTGCCAGCAGCCCCGCCGGGGGGAGGGTTTCCGAGCAGTACTTC. Its translation is CASSPAGGRVSEQYF.

The chain uses TRBV7-2 and TRBJ2-3, with TRBD1 matching over 7 bases. V shed 6 bases and J 1 base; nucleotides not matched to a gene: 7. Looked up from germline, CDR1 is SGHTA and CDR2 is FQGNSA. This CDR3 region has 15 residues. CDR3 nucleotides: TGTGCCAGCAGGCCCCCAGGGGGTGGCACAGATACGCAGTATTTT. Translation: CASRPPGGGTDTQYF.

The V call is TRBV28, the J call TRBJ1-4, with a possible D match to TRBD1 (6 bases). The CDR3 spans 15 residues. The ends were cut back, 5 bases at V and 8 bases at J, with 18 bases in the middle. Germline CDR1 MDHEN, CDR2 SYDVKM. CDR3 sequence reads: CASSQLQGRQEKLFF. DNA of the CDR3: TGTGCCAGCAGTCAACTACAGGGCCGGCAGGAAAAACTGTTTTTT.

The DNA of the CDR3 is TGCAGTGCTAGTAGAGTCGGACAGAACGAGCAGTACTTC. Protein: CSASRVGQNEQYF. The V and J genes are TRBV20-1 and TRBJ2-7; possibly TRBD1 for D (6 bases). Germline-derived CDR1 and CDR2 are DFQATT and SNEGSKA (reference sequence). This CDR3 is 13 amino acids long. The V end lost 3 bases, the J end lost 5 bases, and 14 bases lay between the germline ends.

The J gene is TRBJ2-3, the V gene TRBV19; perhaps TRBD2 as D (6 bases). Germline V lookup: CDR1 LNHDA, CDR2 SQIVND (reference sequence). The CDR3 totals 14 residues. Trimming shortened V by 3 bases and J by 8 bases, and 15 bases separated the two germline ends. The chain's CDR3 is CASSIPGPGGTQYF. CDR3 bases: TGTGCCAGTAGTATCCCGGGGCCCGGGGGTACGCAGTATTTT. Looking up the rest from reference TRBV19 and TRBJ2-3 gives the full variable domain: DGGITQSPKYLFRKEGQNVTLSCEQNLNHDAMYWYRQDPGQGLRLIYYSQIVNDFQKGDIAEGYSVSREKKESFPLTVTSAQKNPTAFYLCASSIPGPGGTQYFGPGTRLTVL.

CDR3: CASSPTTSGANVLTF. The CDR3 DNA is TGTGCCAGCAGCCCGACTACCTCTGGGGCCAACGTCCTGACTTTC. This chain connects TRBV6-2 or TRBV6-3 to TRBJ2-6, with a weak D call TRBD2 (5 bases). Germline-derived CDR1 and CDR2 are MNHEY and SVGEGT. The CDR3 loop spans 15 amino acids. The V end was cut by 6 bases, the J end by 0 bases, with 9 bases between.

The rearrangement links TRBV25-1 to TRBJ2-7; 8 bases agree with TRBD2. Looked up from germline, CDR1 is MGHDK and CDR2 is SYGVNS. V trimming: 6 bases; J trimming: 6 bases; junction bases outside the gene matches: 16. The CDR3 covers 16 residues. This CDR3 is CASRAPSAGGLGEQYF. In DNA, the CDR3 is TGTGCCAGCAGGGCCCCTTCGGCGGGAGGTTTGGGCGAGCAGTACTTC.

This rearrangement joins TRBV18 to TRBJ2-7; 9 positions agree with TRBD1. V dropped 2 bases and J dropped 2; count of bases not matched to a gene: 7. Per the germline V gene, CDR1 is KGHSH and CDR2 is LQKENI. The CDR3 totals 16 residues. CDR3 amino acids: CASSPSGTGIPYEQYF. CDR3 nucleotide sequence: TGTGCCAGCTCACCATCCGGGACAGGGATCCCCTACGAGCAGTACTTC.

This chain joins TRBV11-3 and TRBJ2-1; 8 nucleotides line up with TRBD2. Germline V gene lookup returns CDR1 SGHNT and CDR2 YENEEA. With 4 bases clipped from V and 8 bases from J, the junction kept 7 bases outside the gene matches. CDR3 length equals 14 residues. CDR3 amino acids: CASSSWTSSDEQFF. The CDR3 DNA reads as TGTGCCAGCAGCTCTTGGACTAGCAGCGATGAGCAGTTCTTC.

This clone was counted a few times. The V gene is TRBV7-8, the J gene TRBJ2-7; no firm D call. Germline CDR1 SGHVS, CDR2 FQNEAQ. V lost 4 bases and J lost 6, with 16 bases in between. The CDR3 spans 14 residues. In DNA form, the CDR3 reads TGTGCCAGCAGCTGGCGGATTGGGTTTGGCGAGCAGTACTTC. Residues: CASSWRIGFGEQYF.

This chain connects TRBV5-4 to TRBJ1-4; D possibly corresponds to TRBD1 (6 bases). Germline CDR1 SGHNT, CDR2 YYREEE (reference sequence). The CDR3 is 15 amino acids. The ends were cut back, 1 base at V and 4 bases at J, with 11 bases in the middle. CDR3 residues: CASSLLGQLNEKLFF. For the CDR3, the DNA is TGTGCCAGCAGCTTGCTGGGACAACTTAATGAAAAACTGTTTTTT.

The chain employs TRBV5-1 and TRBJ2-2; D is uncertain. The CDR3 is 16 amino acids. In germline, CDR1 is SGHRS, CDR2 YFSETQ. V was trimmed by 0 bases and J by 0 bases, leaving 9 bases between them. The CDR3 nucleotides read TGCGCCAGCAGCTTGGTTGGCAGCGCGAACACCGGGGAGCTGTTTTTT. Translating it yields CASSLVGSANTGELFF.

The rearrangement joins TRBV24-1 to TRBJ2-1; 11 bases map to TRBD2. The CDR3 extends over 16 amino acids. V was pared by 4 bases and J by 3 bases, with 4 bases of the junction left unmatched. CDR1 and CDR2 from the germline V gene are KGHDR and SFDVKD. CDR3 sequence reads: CATSDDTSGSYNEQFF. The CDR3 DNA reads TGTGCCACCAGTGACGATACTAGCGGGAGCTACAATGAGCAGTTCTTC.

The chain recombines TRBV30 with TRBJ1-4, with 8 positions matching TRBD1. The J segment lost 7 bases and the V segment lost 5 bases, leaving 15 bases of the junction unmatched. The CDR3 extends over 16 amino acids. CDR1 and CDR2 from the germline V gene are GTSNPN and SVGIG (reference sequence). The CDR3 sequence is CAWGIGTGGRGEKLFF. DNA of the CDR3: TGTGCCTGGGGGATTGGTACAGGGGGAAGGGGTGAAAAACTGTTTTTT.

This chain connects TRBV30 to TRBJ1-2; 7 bases match TRBD1. This CDR3 spans 13 amino acids. V lost 2 bases, J lost 6 bases, and 6 bases stayed unmatched. The germline gives CDR1 GTSNPN, CDR2 SVGIG (reference sequence). The DNA for the CDR3 is TGTGCCTGGAGTCTGCAGGGGGTGGATGGCTACACCTTC. Residues: CAWSLQGVDGYTF.

V usage is TRBV27 and J usage is TRBJ2-2; TRBD1 matches 7 bases. The length of the CDR3 is 16 residues. V gave up 4 bases and J gave up 4 bases; unmatched junction bases: 9. CDR1 and CDR2 (germline): MNHEY, SMNVEV (reference sequence). Here the CDR3 DNA reads TGTGCCAGCAGTTCCCCCGGGACAGCTTCCACCGGGGAGCTGTTTTTT. This codes for CASSSPGTASTGELFF.